The following is a T cell receptor (beta chain) sequence with its context. It lacks a known antigen. Per-nucleotide qualities are absent, and no much larger clonotype sits a single base away. The immunoSEQ Assay, a bias-controlled multiplex PCR, was used to amplify TCRbeta CDR3 regions from genomic DNA. The study's processing was this. Within the assay, amplification of reference gene primers was used to estimate how many nucleated cells each sample contained. To quantify the absolute abundance of each unique TCRbeta CDR3 rearrangement, sequence reads were collapsed and filtered. Productive Simpson clonality was computed per sample as the square root of Simpson's diversity index over productive rearrangements. Here the immuneACCESS table is served through TCRdb, limited to in-frame sequences with V and J called. Missing clones are a known gap in these copies; in checked studies unresolved V genes cover under half, and the rest lacks a known reason. V and J calls and clone size come straight from that table; D and trimming were deduced from the DNA. Here the sample has 70,000 or so clones; 70% to 90% occur a single time. Together, the top ten hold around 4% of the sample.

The collaborating institutions used their own protocols to collect whole blood in K2EDTA tubes. For TCRbeta analysis, collaborator samples were shipped as frozen whole blood, as isolated PBMCs, or as DNA extracted from either sample type. The sample belongs to a study of blood T cell repertoires in COVID-19 (dated by TCRdb to about 2020). Looking at the study overall: Samples covering the acute and convalescent phases of COVID-19 were provided by collaborators in the United States, Italy and Spain. The material from the prospective study consisted of cDNA or gDNA derived from T cells, B-cell-depleted T cells, or PBMCs. Deeply sampled blood TCRbeta repertoires from subjects exposed to, actively infected with, or recovered from COVID-19 were included in the dataset. The repertoires were made available in a free public database intended to serve as a resource for research on the immune response to SARS-CoV-2. The samples were drawn from two sources: the first 160 participants of the ongoing ImmuneRACE study, and fewer than 1,500 subjects contributed by 6 global collaborators. A de-identified subject ID, COVID-19 status, age in years and sex were almost always included in the sample metadata. Where available, HLA class I and class II types were obtained from metadata supplied by the sample provider rather than from assay-based typing.

V and J are truncated by 2 bases and 3 bases respectively, leaving an intervening sequence of 5 bases. Counted from cysteine to phenylalanine, this CDR3 has 13 amino acids. Of the read, only the CDR3 DNA is kept; its 39 bases are in frame from base 1. Based on the germline V gene (reference sequence), the CDR1 and CDR2 sequences are LNHNV and YYDKDF. Beyond this particular receptor, the publication reports: The quantity of clinical and demographic metadata differed by source and by participant and was supplied without curation.

The specimen was peripheral blood. This receptor chain uses TRBV15 and TRBJ2-1, with the D gene call left open. The sequence derives from a man between 45 and 60 years old with acute or convalescent COVID-19. The nucleotides read TGTGCCACCAGCAGACCAGACTACAATGAGCAGTTCTTC. It is translated as CATSRPDYNEQFF.